These T cell receptor beta chains were read from a single sample in a study of blood T cell repertoires in COVID-19. Clones were sequenced by immunoSEQ multiplex PCR, and TCRdb holds only the in-frame ones, with some missing. This sample carries about 220,000 clones, under 90% of them seen once, and the ten largest clones take approximately 4%. Input material: peripheral blood. The receptors originated from a woman older than 75 with acute or convalescent COVID-19. Both conserved end residues are part of each CDR3. A clone size is listed for some rows: how often the clone was seen (once, few, many), or a class if it is expanded.

NA | TRBJ1-1 | TRBV4-3 | CASSQLPQGYTEAFF
NA | TRBJ1-3 | TRBV5-1 | CASSAGTIGNTIYF
NA | TRBJ1-6 | TRBV11-2 | CASSLEVGGGAVNSPLHF
NA | TRBJ2-3 | TRBV18 | CASSPNDIAQYF
NA | TRBJ2-2 | TRBV11-3 | CASTRDNTGELFF
NA | TRBJ1-1 | TRBV2 | CASSTLGVEAFF
NA | TRBJ1-5 | TRBV4-1 | CASSHSGDLGQPQHF
NA | TRBJ1-1 | TRBV21-1 | CASSKVPGGNTEAFF
NA | TRBJ2-2 | TRBV10-3 | CAISESGSGALFNTGELFF
NA | TRBJ2-1 | TRBV9 | CASSRGDRRLDEQFF
NA | TRBJ1-2 | TRBV19 | CASSPMEGPGTGFYGYTF
NA | TRBJ1-6 | TRBV7-2 | CASSLSGSYNSPLHF
NA | TRBJ2-2 | TRBV7-6 | CASTSGTRNTGELFF
NA | TRBJ1-1 | TRBV7-2 | CASSTLGSAFF
NA | TRBJ1-1 | TRBV7-9 | CASSLGGIFGGEAFF
NA | TRBJ1-5 | TRBV19 | CASSLWTGGGNQPQHF
once | TRBJ1-5 | TRBV19 | CASTEGPNQPQHF
NA | TRBJ1-2 | TRBV4-1 | CASSQVPRDNGGYTF
NA | TRBJ2-6 | TRBV5-1 | CASSPELSSGANVLTF
NA | TRBJ1-1 | TRBV11-2 | CASSLDRYGGGTEAFF
once | TRBJ1-2 | TRBV2 | CASSRTETAYGYTF
once | TRBJ1-5 | TRBV19 | CASSIPNQPQHF
NA | TRBJ2-7 | TRBV3-1/TRBV3-2 | CASSNRQGAPYEQYF
NA | TRBJ2-2 | TRBV9 | CASSVGTGAGELFF
NA | TRBJ2-1 | TRBV3-1/TRBV3-2 | CASSERGEQFF
NA | TRBJ1-2 | TRBV5-8 | CASSLRQVTAGYTF
NA | TRBJ2-2 | TRBV6-5 | CASRPGGTGELFF
NA | TRBJ1-2 | TRBV6-5 | CASRYTVNYGYTF
once | TRBJ2-2 | TRBV19 | CASSPFGQVNTGELFF
NA | TRBJ1-1 | TRBV11-2 | CASSLTLPRQNTEAFF
once | TRBJ1-2 | TRBV30 | CAWSVSENYGYTF
NA | TRBJ2-2 | TRBV18 | CASSPPGGWTGELFF
NA | TRBJ1-2 | TRBV7-9 | CASSFLTGDYGYTF
many | TRBJ1-1 | TRBV7-9 | CASSLGLEAFF
NA | TRBJ2-3 | TRBV3-1/TRBV3-2 | CASSRGASGADTQYF
NA | TRBJ1-5 | TRBV24-1 | CATSPEGVSQPQHF
NA | TRBJ1-6 | TRBV7-8 | CASSLEGQGISYNSPLHF
once | TRBJ1-2 | TRBV6-5 | CASSLSMPDRGYGYTF
few | TRBJ2-1 | TRBV6-2/TRBV6-3 | CASSTIRTSGGVYNEQFF
NA | TRBJ2-3 | TRBV19 | CASSGSTWAQGVPDTQYF
NA | TRBJ1-4 | TRBV25-1 | CASTAGAYNEKLFF
NA | TRBJ1-4 | TRBV19 | CASRRSATNEKLFF
NA | TRBJ1-5 | TRBV4-2 | CASSPGQGGLGNQPQHF
NA | TRBJ2-1 | TRBV27 | CASRFTGMDEQFF
NA | TRBJ1-1 | TRBV7-2 | CASSWGTGENTEAFF
NA | TRBJ1-2 | TRBV28 | CASSLGTGGIYGYTF
NA | TRBJ1-1 | TRBV27 | CASSFRGQYTEAFF
NA | TRBJ2-5 | TRBV2 | CASLLNSGLQETQYF
NA | TRBJ2-5 | TRBV5-5 | CASSLDLADQETQYF
NA | TRBJ2-5 | TRBV7-2 | CASSLRTSGETQYF
once | TRBJ2-6 | TRBV3-1/TRBV3-2 | CASSQETLANVLTF
NA | TRBJ1-4 | TRBV5-1 | CASSLEGREGEKLFF
NA | TRBJ1-5 | TRBV28 | CASRPTTGGSYQPQHF
NA | TRBJ2-1 | TRBV4-1 | CASSQAAGGRGNEQFF
NA | TRBJ1-3 | TRBV3-1/TRBV3-2 | CASSQVVNTIYF
once | TRBJ2-5 | TRBV5-4 | CASSLGSGGQETQYF